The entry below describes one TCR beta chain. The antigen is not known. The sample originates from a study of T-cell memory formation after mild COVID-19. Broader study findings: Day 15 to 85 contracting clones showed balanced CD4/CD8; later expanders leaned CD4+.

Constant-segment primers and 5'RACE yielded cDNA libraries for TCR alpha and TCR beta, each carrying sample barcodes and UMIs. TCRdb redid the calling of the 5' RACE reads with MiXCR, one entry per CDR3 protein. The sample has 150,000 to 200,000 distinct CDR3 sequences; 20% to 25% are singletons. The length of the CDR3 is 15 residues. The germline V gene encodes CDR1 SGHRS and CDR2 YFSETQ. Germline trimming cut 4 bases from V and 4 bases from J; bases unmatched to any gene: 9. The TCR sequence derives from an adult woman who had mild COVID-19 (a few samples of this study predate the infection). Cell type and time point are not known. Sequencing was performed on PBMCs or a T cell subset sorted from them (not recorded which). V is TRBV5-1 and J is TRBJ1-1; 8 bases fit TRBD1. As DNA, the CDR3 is TGCGCCAGCAGCCCGGACAGGGTGTATGGCACTGAAGCTTTCTTT. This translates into CASSPDRVYGTEAFF.